These 13 T cell receptor beta chains originate from one sample sequenced in a study of regulatory T cells in long-lasting Graves disease. Libraries of TCR beta came from iRepertoire HTBI primers plus Arm-PCR of CDR3 regions. One entry per CDR3 protein, called by TCRdb with MiXCR from the multiplex PCR reads. The sample lists about 300,000 distinct CDR3 sequences, 18% occurring once. Time point noted: newly diagnosed GD, antithyroid drugs for less than 3 months. Isolated PBMC RNA provided the starting material for the TCR library. The sample here was peripheral blood mononuclear cells (PBMCs), taken at new diagnosis, from a patient treated with antithyroid drugs. The receptors originated from a female donor with Graves disease.

This clonotype was detected ten times or more. This rearrangement joins TRBV6-1 to TRBJ1-5; D is uncertain. V lost 1 base, J lost 0 bases, and 7 bases lay in between. CDR3 length: 15 residues. Germline V CDR1 and CDR2: MNHNS, SASEGT. The CDR3 DNA follows: TGTGCCAGCAGTGAAGGGATTTATAGCAATCAGCCCCAGCATTTT. Protein product: CASSEGIYSNQPQHF.

This clonotype was seen at least ten times. The genes are TRBV12-3 or TRBV12-4 and TRBJ2-3, with 7 bases lining up with TRBD2. There are 14 residues in the CDR3. Trimming took 9 bases from V and 3 from J; bases not matched to a gene: 9. CDR3 in DNA: TGTGCCAGTACCCTTAGCGGGCCTACAGATACGCAGTATTTT. The encoded protein is CASTLSGPTDTQYF.

The chain carries TRBV6-2 or TRBV6-3 and TRBJ2-7; 9 positions match TRBD2. J gave up 1 base and V 6 bases, and 7 bases lay outside the gene matches. This CDR3 comprises 15 residues. Germline lookup yields CDR1 MNHEY and CDR2 SVGEGT. The CDR3, as DNA: TGTGCCAGCAGCCGCGGACTAGCGTTTTCCTACGAGCAGTACTTC. Its translation: CASSRGLAFSYEQYF.

This clonotype was recorded at least ten times. The CDR3 reads CASVADTYNEQFF. CDR3 coding DNA: TGTGCCAGCGTAGCGGATACCTACAATGAGCAGTTCTTC. The chain employs TRBV7-9 and TRBJ2-1, with D possibly TRBD2 on 6 matching bases. V dropped 8 bases and J dropped 2 bases, with 10 bases sitting between them. The length of the CDR3 is 13 residues. CDR1 SEHNR and CDR2 FQNEAQ come from the germline V gene (reference sequence).

This clonotype was seen ten or more times. This chain joins TRBV30 and TRBJ1-2; D is unclear. Germline CDR1 GTSNPN, CDR2 SVGIG (reference sequence). The CDR3 sequence is 11 residues long. Trimming cost V 4 bases and J 2 bases, with 5 bases left between them. The CDR3 sequence is CAWKPNYGYTF. As DNA, the CDR3 is TGTGCCTGGAAACCGAACTATGGCTACACCTTC.

The sample holds many counts of this clonotype. The chain couples TRBV19 to TRBJ2-3, with D possibly matching TRBD2 (6 bases). The CDR3 runs to 16 residues. CDR1 and CDR2 from the germline V gene are LNHDA and SQIVND (reference sequence). Between the trimmed V and J ends, which lost 3 bases and 0 bases, there was a span of 13 bases. The CDR3 region has the DNA TGTGCCAGTAGTATCGGGAGCCGGATTAGCACAGATACGCAGTATTTT. It specifies CASSIGSRISTDTQYF. Supplemented by reference TRBV19 and TRBJ2-3, the full variable domain reads DGGITQSPKYLFRKEGQNVTLSCEQNLNHDAMYWYRQDPGQGLRLIYYSQIVNDFQKGDIAEGYSVSREKKESFPLTVTSAQKNPTAFYLCASSIGSRISTDTQYFGPGTRLTVL.

This clonotype has just a few counts. The genes are TRBV7-8 and TRBJ2-7, with D uncertain. There are 14 residues in the CDR3. CDR1 and CDR2 from the germline V gene are SGHVS and FQNEAQ. Trimming cost V 5 bases and J 2 bases, with 13 bases left between them. CDR3 DNA: TGTGCCAGCAGCCCGAATGAAGGGCCCTACGAGCAGTACTTC. Protein sequence: CASSPNEGPYEQYF.

This clonotype has ten or more counts. The rearrangement joins TRBV2 to TRBJ2-7; 9 nucleotides match TRBD1. This CDR3 has 15 residues. Per the germline V gene, CDR1 is SNHLY and CDR2 is FYNNEI. The trim removed 6 bases at V and 2 bases at J, leaving 8 bases unmatched. CDR3 amino acids: CASSSPGQGTYEQYF. CDR3 nucleotide sequence: TGTGCCAGCAGCTCTCCGGGACAGGGTACCTACGAGCAGTACTTC.

This clonotype was detected many times. The V and J genes are TRBV6-1 and TRBJ2-2; 8 bases agree with TRBD1. Germline V lookup: CDR1 MNHNS, CDR2 SASEGT. V was pared by 6 bases and J by 3 bases, with 0 bases of the junction left unmatched. CDR3 size: 13 residues. CDR3: CASRTGDTGELFF. DNA for the CDR3: TGTGCCAGCAGGACAGGGGACACCGGGGAGCTGTTTTTT.

This rearrangement joins TRBV10-3 to TRBJ2-2; 13 positions match TRBD2. This CDR3 spans 18 amino acids. Germline V lookup: CDR1 ENHRY, CDR2 SYGVKD. J lost 2 bases, V lost 0 bases, and 3 bases had no gene match. The CDR3 reads CAISESRTSGSNTGELFF. The CDR3, as DNA: TGTGCCATCAGTGAGTCTCGGACTAGCGGGAGTAACACCGGGGAGCTGTTTTTT.

The table lists this clonotype with many counts. The gene calls are TRBV6-1 and TRBJ2-1, with D possibly called TRBD1 or TRBD2 (5 bases each). CDR3 size: 17 residues. CDR1 and CDR2 (germline): MNHNS, SASEGT. V was cut by 6 bases and J by 9 bases, with 27 bases left in between. The CDR3 sequence is CASSQSGRGRASVEQFF. DNA for the CDR3: TGTGCCAGCAGCCAGTCAGGGCGAGGGAGAGCTTCGGTTGAGCAGTTCTTC.

On this clonotype itself: A read error is likely, as this CDR3 ends without the conserved phenylalanine or tryptophan. The chain joins TRBV12-3 or TRBV12-4 to TRBJ2-3; a possible D gene is TRBD2 (5 bases). The CDR3 spans 15 residues. V lost 8 bases, J lost 2 bases, and 17 bases lay in between. CDR3 sequence: CASGSSLENTDTQYV. The CDR3 DNA is TGTGCCAGCGGGAGCTCCCTGGAAAACACAGATACGCAGTATGTT.

The V and J genes are TRBV9 and TRBJ2-1, with D perhaps matching TRBD1 (6 bases). The tail of the sequence fits TRBJ2-4 better, so the J call may be wrong. The CDR3 is 14 residues long. Germline V lookup: CDR1 SGDLS, CDR2 YYNGEE. The CDR3: CASSGSGAGNIQYF. The CDR3 DNA reads TGTGCCAGCAGCGGCTCAGGGGCGGGAAACATTCAGTACTTC.